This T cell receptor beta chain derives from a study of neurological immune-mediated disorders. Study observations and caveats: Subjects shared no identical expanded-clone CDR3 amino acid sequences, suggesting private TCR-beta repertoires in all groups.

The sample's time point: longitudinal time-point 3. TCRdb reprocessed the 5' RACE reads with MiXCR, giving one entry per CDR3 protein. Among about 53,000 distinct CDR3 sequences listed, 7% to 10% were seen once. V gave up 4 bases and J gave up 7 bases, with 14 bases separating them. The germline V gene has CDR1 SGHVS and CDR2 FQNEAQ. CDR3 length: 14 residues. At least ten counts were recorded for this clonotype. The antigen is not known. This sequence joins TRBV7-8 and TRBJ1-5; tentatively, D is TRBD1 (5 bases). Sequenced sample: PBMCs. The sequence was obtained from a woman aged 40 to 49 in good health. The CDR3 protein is CASSWGRGGQPQHF. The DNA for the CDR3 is TGTGCCAGCAGCTGGGGGAGGGGAGGGCAGCCCCAGCATTTT.